A single sample is the source of the 30 T cell receptor beta chains below, sequenced in a study of blood T cell repertoires in COVID-19 (TCRdb year 2020). Library method: the immunoSEQ multiplex PCR assay. Drawn from immuneACCESS, this table holds only the in-frame rearrangements with V and J called that TCRdb kept. Clones are partly lost; checked studies trace under half to an unresolved V gene and leave the rest unexplained. This sample holds 8,000 or so clones; 88% were observed only once. Together, the top ten hold roughly 7% of the sample. Sequencing input: peripheral blood. All receptors derive from a woman aged 45-60 years with active or convalescent COVID-19.

The chain couples TRBV19 to TRBJ1-1; D is uncertain. CDR1 LNHDA and CDR2 SQIVND come from the germline V gene (reference sequence). V lost 7 bases, J lost 6 bases, and 15 bases lay in between. The CDR3 is made up of 13 amino acids. DNA for the CDR3: TGTGCCAGTACTGTGGAGGGTGGCGCTGAAGCTTTCTTT. Translating gives CASTVEGGAEAFF.

V is TRBV29-1 and J is TRBJ2-7; 8 bases are a match to TRBD2. Germline trimming cut 5 bases from V and 2 bases from J; bases unmatched to any gene: 14. Germline V gene sequence: CDR1 SQVTM, CDR2 ANQGSEA. The CDR3 runs 16 residues. The CDR3 protein is CSVLGRGGLTTYEQYF. The CDR3, as DNA: TGCAGCGTTCTGGGGCGCGGGGGGCTCACCACCTACGAGCAGTACTTC.

The V and J genes are TRBV13 and TRBJ2-5, with TRBD2 matching 8 bases. The junction had 4 bases not matched to a gene; V was cut back by 0 bases and J by 4 bases. Germline CDR1 PRHDT, CDR2 FYEKMQ (reference sequence). The CDR3 is made up of 15 amino acids. The CDR3 protein is CASSLGTSDPETQYF. The CDR3 nucleotides are TGTGCCAGCAGCTTAGGGACTAGCGACCCAGAGACCCAGTACTTC. The entire variable domain, with the rest obtained from reference TRBV13 and TRBJ2-5, is as follows: AAGVIQSPRHLIKEKRETATLKCYPIPRHDTVYWYQQGPGQDPQFLISFYEKMQSDKGSIPDRFSAQQFSDYHSELNMSSLELGDSALYFCASSLGTSDPETQYFGPGTRLLVL.

V gene TRBV5-1 combines with J gene TRBJ2-1, with D perhaps TRBD2 (5 bases). CDR1 and CDR2 from the germline V gene are SGHRS and YFSETQ. Trimming cost V 0 bases and J 7 bases, with 17 bases left between them. This CDR3 comprises 16 residues. CDR3 DNA sequence: TGCGCCAGCAGCTTGGGCCACCCCAGTACGGGGAATGAGCAGTTCTTC. Translation: CASSLGHPSTGNEQFF.

The chain joins TRBV12-3 or TRBV12-4 to TRBJ1-2, with a tentative D call TRBD1 (5 bases). This CDR3 is built from 13 residues. V gave up 3 bases and J gave up 8 bases, with 13 bases separating them. DNA of the CDR3: TGTGCCAGCAGTTTTGCGGGGGTAGTAGGCTACACCTTC. Its protein product is CASSFAGVVGYTF.

V usage is TRBV30 and J usage is TRBJ1-2, with D possibly matching TRBD1 (6 bases). Trimming took off 3 bases at V and 0 bases at J, with 14 bases between the two ends. There are 15 residues in the CDR3. Germline CDR1 GTSNPN, CDR2 SVGIG (reference sequence). In DNA, the CDR3 is TGTGCCTGGAGCACCCCAGGGGCGGCTAACTATGGCTACACCTTC. Its translation is CAWSTPGAANYGYTF.

This chain joins TRBV5-4 and TRBJ2-3; no reliable D call. Deletions cut 4 bases from V and 0 bases from J, with 9 bases between. The CDR3 covers 14 residues. Germline-derived CDR1 and CDR2 are SGHNT and YYREEE (reference sequence). The CDR3 nucleotides are TGTGCCAGCAGCGCGGCGACTAGCACAGATACGCAGTATTTT. This sequence encodes CASSAATSTDTQYF.

This chain connects TRBV20-1 to TRBJ1-1; TRBD1 is a possible D gene (5 bases). V dropped 3 bases and J dropped 0 bases, with 8 bases sitting between them. The CDR3 length is 13 residues. Germline CDR1 is DFQATT and CDR2 is SNEGSKA (reference sequence). The CDR3 DNA follows: TGCAGTGCTAGTTCGACAGTGAACACTGAAGCTTTCTTT. Its protein product is CSASSTVNTEAFF.

This chain connects TRBV9 to TRBJ1-1; 9 nucleotides agree with TRBD1. Germline loops: CDR1 SGDLS, CDR2 YYNGEE. Germline trimming cut 5 bases from V and 5 bases from J; bases unmatched to any gene: 10. The CDR3 has 15 residues. DNA for the CDR3: TGTGCCAGCAGGGCACCCCCGGACAGGGGTACTGAAGCTTTCTTT. This sequence encodes CASRAPPDRGTEAFF.

This clone appeared a single time. V and J are TRBV6-2 or TRBV6-3 and TRBJ2-1, with 13 bases identical to TRBD2. CDR1 and CDR2 from the germline V gene are MNHEY and SVGEGT. Trimming removed 2 bases from V and 13 bases from J; junction bases left unmatched: 11. CDR3 length: 16 amino acids. The CDR3 loop is CASSYQGLAGAGRQFF. DNA for the CDR3: TGTGCCAGCAGTTACCAAGGACTAGCGGGAGCGGGTCGTCAGTTCTTC.

The chain carries TRBV12-3 or TRBV12-4 and TRBJ2-7; 8 positions match TRBD1. The CDR3 consists of 12 residues. Unmatched junction bases numbered 2, after V lost 4 bases and J lost 6 bases. This chain's CDR3 is CASSYTGGEQYF. In nucleotides, the CDR3 is TGTGCCAGCAGTTATACAGGGGGCGAGCAGTACTTC.

J is TRBJ1-5 and V is TRBV7-9; TRBD1 aligns across 8 bases. The CDR3 covers 17 residues. Germline CDR1 reads SEHNR; CDR2 reads FQNEAQ (reference sequence). The V segment lost 5 bases and the J segment 7 bases; nucleotides outside the gene matches: 16. CDR3 coding DNA: TGTGCCAGCAGCACCGGGGGACAGGCCTTCGGAGGACAGCCCCAGCATTTT. The encoded protein is CASSTGGQAFGGQPQHF.

The rearrangement joins TRBV11-3 to TRBJ2-7, with D possibly TRBD2 on 6 matching bases. Trimming took off 1 base at V and 9 bases at J, with 10 bases between the two ends. Germline V gene sequence: CDR1 SGHNT, CDR2 YENEEA. The CDR3 extends over 12 amino acids. CDR3 region: CASSLGRGVQYF. The CDR3 DNA is TGTGCCAGCAGCTTAGGGCGGGGAGTGCAGTACTTC.

To note about this clone: The conserved closing phenylalanine or tryptophan is absent in this CDR3, likely reflecting a read error. The limits of the CDR3 on the DNA are not certain, so only TCRdb's listed CDR3 is given. This rearrangement joins TRBV5-4 to TRBJ1-1; the D call in the table, TRBD1, was not verified against the DNA. The CDR3 comprises 13 residues, both ends counted. In germline, CDR1 is SGHNT, CDR2 YYREEE (reference sequence). CDR3 loop: CASSPGTYTAGVL.

The chain joins TRBV5-1 to TRBJ2-7, with a possible D match to TRBD2 (6 bases). This CDR3 has 14 residues. Deletions cut 0 bases from V and 6 bases from J, with 13 bases between. Looked up from germline, CDR1 is SGHRS and CDR2 is YFSETQ. For the CDR3, the DNA is TGCGCCAGCAGCTTGGACGGAGGGCAGGGCGAGCAGTACTTC. The encoded protein is CASSLDGGQGEQYF.

V usage is TRBV10-3 and J usage is TRBJ2-5; 8 positions agree with TRBD2. The germline V gene encodes CDR1 ENHRY and CDR2 SYGVKD. The J segment lost 4 bases and the V segment lost 6 bases, leaving 4 bases of the junction unmatched. The CDR3 has 13 residues. The CDR3: CAIRAGRGETQYF. The CDR3 DNA follows: TGTGCCATCAGGGCCGGGAGGGGAGAGACCCAGTACTTC.

This chain joins TRBV4-2 and TRBJ2-3, with D maybe TRBD2 (5 bases). Trimming took off 0 bases at V and 6 bases at J, with 16 bases between the two ends. The length of the CDR3 is 16 residues. Per the germline V gene, CDR1 is LGHNA and CDR2 is YNFKEQ. The CDR3 is CASSQDASLALDTQYF. As DNA, the CDR3 is TGTGCCAGCAGCCAAGATGCTAGCCTCGCTTTGGATACGCAGTATTTT.

CDR3 sequence: CASSLQGAMMTGELFF. CDR3 bases: TGTGCCAGCAGTCTACAGGGGGCTATGATGACCGGGGAGCTGTTTTTT. The rearrangement links TRBV7-2 to TRBJ2-2; TRBD1 matches 9 bases. The CDR3 has 16 amino acids. Germline V gene data show CDR1 as SGHTA and CDR2 as FQGNSA. The V gene end was trimmed by 6 bases and the J gene end by 5 bases; junction bases not matched to a gene: 10.

This sequence joins TRBV19 and TRBJ1-5; no clear D gene. CDR1 and CDR2 (germline): LNHDA, SQIVND (reference sequence). V was trimmed by 3 bases and J by 2 bases, leaving 8 bases between them. The CDR3 has 14 amino acids. CDR3 sequence (DNA): TGTGCCAGTAGTATCGGAGTGGGCAATCAGCCCCAGCATTTT. Translation: CASSIGVGNQPQHF.

The chain combines TRBV2 with TRBJ2-3, with 11 bases matching TRBD1. With 6 bases clipped from V and 1 base from J, the junction kept 3 bases outside the gene matches. The germline V gene encodes CDR1 SNHLY and CDR2 FYNNEI. This CDR3 has 15 residues. The CDR3 loop reads CASSWDRGGTDTQYF. The CDR3 nucleotides read TGTGCCAGCAGCTGGGACAGGGGGGGCACAGATACGCAGTATTTT.

The rearrangement uses TRBV5-4 and TRBJ1-1, with D possibly matching TRBD1 (6 bases). The CDR3 covers 17 residues. V was trimmed by 2 bases and J by 4 bases, leaving 21 bases between them. CDR1 is SGHNT and CDR2 is YYREEE in the germline V gene (reference sequence). The CDR3 nucleotides read TGTGCCAGCAGCTTTCCCAGGGGAGTGGGAGTGGGCACTGAAGCTTTCTTT. Translating gives CASSFPRGVGVGTEAFF.

The rearrangement uses TRBV5-1 and TRBJ1-1; 8 positions agree with TRBD1. Trimming at V came to 2 bases and at J to 5 bases, leaving 8 bases not matched to a gene. The CDR3 contains 15 residues. Germline V lookup: CDR1 SGHRS, CDR2 YFSETQ. CDR3 nucleotide sequence: TGCGCCAGCAGCTTAGACAGGGGATTTTCGACTGAAGCTTTCTTT. Translated: CASSLDRGFSTEAFF.

This chain joins TRBV6-5 and TRBJ2-3, with 7 positions matching TRBD1. This CDR3 region has 14 residues. Trimming cost V 6 bases and J 4 bases; bases outside gene matches: 7. CDR1 and CDR2 from the germline V gene are MNHEY and SVGAGI. CDR3 sequence reads: CASRPDRVSDTQYF. The CDR3 coding sequence is TGTGCCAGCAGACCCGACAGGGTGTCAGATACGCAGTATTTT.

Only a few counts were recorded for this clone. The V and J genes are TRBV7-9 and TRBJ2-7, with 8 bases aligning to TRBD1. The CDR3 sequence is 13 residues long. Germline V gene data show CDR1 as SEHNR and CDR2 as FQNEAQ (reference sequence). V was pared by 4 bases and J by 1 base, with 0 bases of the junction left unmatched. CDR3 loop: CASSYRGSYEQYF. The CDR3 DNA reads TGTGCCAGCAGCTACAGGGGGTCCTACGAGCAGTACTTC.

The chain is built from TRBV5-5 and TRBJ2-7, with 7 bases aligning to TRBD1. This CDR3 contains 16 residues. Trimming at V came to 3 bases and at J to 2 bases, leaving 11 bases not matched to a gene. Germline V gives CDR1 SGHKS, CDR2 YYEKEE (reference sequence). The CDR3 spells CASSYSRGFGTYEQYF. In DNA form, the CDR3 reads TGTGCCAGCAGCTATTCCAGGGGGTTTGGGACCTACGAGCAGTACTTC.

The chain combines TRBV7-2 with TRBJ1-6; 8 nucleotides agree with TRBD1. Per the germline V gene, CDR1 is SGHTA and CDR2 is FQGNSA. The CDR3 has 14 residues. V lost 5 bases to trimming and J lost 7 bases; unmatched junction nucleotides: 4. Written as DNA, the CDR3 is TGTGCCAGCAGCACGCAGGGGGCGAATTCACCCCTCCACTTT. Translating it yields CASSTQGANSPLHF.

The rearrangement links TRBV4-3 to TRBJ2-7; 7 bases fit TRBD1. Germline V lookup: CDR1 LGHNA, CDR2 YSLEER. The junction had 11 bases not matched to a gene; V was cut back by 3 bases and J by 6 bases. The CDR3 has 15 residues. The CDR3 bases are TGCGCCAGCAGCCAGACCGACAGGGCCCCTGGCGAGCAGTACTTC. It encodes CASSQTDRAPGEQYF.

The chain employs TRBV9 and TRBJ2-3; maybe TRBD2 (6 bases). The CDR3 covers 14 residues. Germline V gives CDR1 SGDLS, CDR2 YYNGEE. V lost 0 bases to trimming and J lost 2 bases, with 7 bases between them. CDR3 sequence reads: CASSVGDFTDTQYF. The CDR3 nucleotides read TGTGCCAGCAGCGTAGGGGACTTCACAGATACGCAGTATTTT.

The rearrangement uses TRBV19 and TRBJ1-1; 7 nucleotides align to TRBD1. The CDR3 has 14 amino acids. V trimming: 5 bases; J trimming: 4 bases; junction bases outside the gene matches: 7. Germline lookup yields CDR1 LNHDA and CDR2 SQIVND (reference sequence). CDR3 in DNA: TGTGCCAGTAGTGTATCCACAGGGGTCACTGAAGCTTTCTTT. Its translation: CASSVSTGVTEAFF.

This chain connects TRBV11-3 to TRBJ2-1; 12 bases map to TRBD2. The CDR3 loop spans 15 amino acids. Looked up from germline, CDR1 is SGHNT and CDR2 is YENEEA. V shed 6 bases and J 8 bases; nucleotides not matched to a gene: 8. The CDR3 protein is CASSSQGLAGDEQFF. DNA for the CDR3: TGTGCCAGCAGTTCACAGGGACTAGCGGGCGATGAGCAGTTCTTC.